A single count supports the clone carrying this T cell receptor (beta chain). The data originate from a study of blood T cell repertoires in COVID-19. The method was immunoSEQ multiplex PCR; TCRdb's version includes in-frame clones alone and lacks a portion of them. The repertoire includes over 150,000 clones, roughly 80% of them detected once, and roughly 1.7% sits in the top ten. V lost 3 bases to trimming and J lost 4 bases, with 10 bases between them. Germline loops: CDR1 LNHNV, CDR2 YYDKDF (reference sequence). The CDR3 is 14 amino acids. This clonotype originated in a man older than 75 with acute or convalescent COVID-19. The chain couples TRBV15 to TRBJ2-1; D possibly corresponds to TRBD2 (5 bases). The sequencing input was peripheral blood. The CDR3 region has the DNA TGTGCCACCAGCAGGACGGGGAGTTACAATGAGCAGTTCTTC. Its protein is CATSRTGSYNEQFF. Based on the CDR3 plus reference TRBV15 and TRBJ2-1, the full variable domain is DAMVIQNPRYQVTQFGKPVTLSCSQTLNHNVMYWYQQKSSQAPKLLFHYYDKDFNNEADTPDNFQSRRPNTSFCFLDIRSPGLGDTAMYLCATSRTGSYNEQFFGPGTRLTVL.